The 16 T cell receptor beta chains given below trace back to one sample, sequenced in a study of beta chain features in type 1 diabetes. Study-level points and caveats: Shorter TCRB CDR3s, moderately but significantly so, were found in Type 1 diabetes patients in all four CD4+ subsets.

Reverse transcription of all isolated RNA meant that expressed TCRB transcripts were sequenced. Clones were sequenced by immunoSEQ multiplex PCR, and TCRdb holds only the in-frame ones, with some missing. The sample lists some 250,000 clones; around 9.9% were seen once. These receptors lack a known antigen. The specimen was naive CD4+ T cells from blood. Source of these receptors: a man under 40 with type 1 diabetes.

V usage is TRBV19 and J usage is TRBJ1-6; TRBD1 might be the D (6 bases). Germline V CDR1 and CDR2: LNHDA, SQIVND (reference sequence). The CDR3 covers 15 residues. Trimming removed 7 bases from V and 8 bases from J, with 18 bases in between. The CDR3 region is CASNPQGAGDSPLHF. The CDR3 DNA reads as TGTGCCAGTAACCCACAGGGAGCTGGTGATTCACCCCTCCACTTT.

The CDR3 loop is CASSSSGGGFNEQFF. CDR3 in DNA: TGTGCCAGTAGTAGCAGCGGGGGGGGCTTCAATGAGCAGTTCTTC. The chain links TRBV19 to TRBJ2-1; TRBD2 matches at 10 bases. Germline V CDR1 and CDR2: LNHDA, SQIVND (reference sequence). The V and J ends lost 4 bases and 6 bases, in that order; junction bases with no gene match: 6. This CDR3 has 15 residues. Based on the CDR3 plus reference TRBV19 and TRBJ2-1, the full variable domain is DGGITQSPKYLFRKEGQNVTLSCEQNLNHDAMYWYRQDPGQGLRLIYYSQIVNDFQKGDIAEGYSVSREKKESFPLTVTSAQKNPTAFYLCASSSSGGGFNEQFFGPGTRLTVL.

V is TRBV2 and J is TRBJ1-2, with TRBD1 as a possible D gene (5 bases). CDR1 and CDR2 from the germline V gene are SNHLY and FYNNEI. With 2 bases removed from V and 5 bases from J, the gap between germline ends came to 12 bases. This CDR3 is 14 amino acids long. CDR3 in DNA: TGTGCCAGCAGTGAACAAGGGCAGGGTTATGGCTACACCTTC. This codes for CASSEQGQGYGYTF.

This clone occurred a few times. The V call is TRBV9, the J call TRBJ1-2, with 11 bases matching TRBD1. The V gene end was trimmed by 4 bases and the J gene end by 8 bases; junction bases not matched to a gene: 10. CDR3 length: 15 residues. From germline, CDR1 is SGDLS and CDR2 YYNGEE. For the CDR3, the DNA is TGTGCCAGCAGCCCGACCGGACAGGGGGCTGTCGGCTACACCTTC. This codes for CASSPTGQGAVGYTF.

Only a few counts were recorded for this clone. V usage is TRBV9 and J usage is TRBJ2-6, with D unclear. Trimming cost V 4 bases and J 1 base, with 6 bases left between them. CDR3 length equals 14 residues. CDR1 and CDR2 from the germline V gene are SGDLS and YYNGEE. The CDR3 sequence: CASSPQSGANVLTF. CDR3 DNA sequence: TGTGCCAGCAGCCCCCAATCTGGGGCCAACGTCCTGACTTTC.

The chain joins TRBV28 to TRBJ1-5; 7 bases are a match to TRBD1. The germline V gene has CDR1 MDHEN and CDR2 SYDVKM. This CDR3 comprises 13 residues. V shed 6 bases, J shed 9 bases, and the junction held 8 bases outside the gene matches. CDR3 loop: CASSDRVRGPQHF. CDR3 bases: TGTGCCAGCAGCGACAGGGTCCGGGGGCCCCAGCATTTT.

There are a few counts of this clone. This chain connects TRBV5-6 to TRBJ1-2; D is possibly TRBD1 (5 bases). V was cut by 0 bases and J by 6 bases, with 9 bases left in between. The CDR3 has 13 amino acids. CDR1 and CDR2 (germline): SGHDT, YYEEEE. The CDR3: CASSLGQGDGYTF. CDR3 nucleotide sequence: TGTGCCAGCAGCTTGGGACAAGGGGATGGCTACACCTTC. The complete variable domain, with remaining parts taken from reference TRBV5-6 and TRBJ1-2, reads DAGVTQSPTHLIKTRGQQVTLRCSPKSGHDTVSWYQQALGQGPQFIFQYYEEEERQRGNFPDRFSGHQFPNYSSELNVNALLLGDSALYLCASSLGQGDGYTFGSGTRLTVV.

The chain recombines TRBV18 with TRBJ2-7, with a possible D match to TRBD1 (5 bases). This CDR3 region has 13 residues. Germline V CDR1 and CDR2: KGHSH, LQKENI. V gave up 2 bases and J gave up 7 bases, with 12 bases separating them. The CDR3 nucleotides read TGTGCCAGCTCACCAGACAGCTCTACAGAGCAGTACTTC. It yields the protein CASSPDSSTEQYF.

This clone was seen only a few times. CDR3 bases: TGTGCCTGGAGTCGGGGTGGGAGTAATGAAAAACTGTTTTTT. Amino acid sequence: CAWSRGGSNEKLFF. The rearrangement links TRBV30 to TRBJ1-4; D is unresolved. The CDR3 is made up of 14 amino acids. Germline V gives CDR1 GTSNPN, CDR2 SVGIG (reference sequence). V lost 2 bases, J lost 4 bases, and 11 bases lay in between.

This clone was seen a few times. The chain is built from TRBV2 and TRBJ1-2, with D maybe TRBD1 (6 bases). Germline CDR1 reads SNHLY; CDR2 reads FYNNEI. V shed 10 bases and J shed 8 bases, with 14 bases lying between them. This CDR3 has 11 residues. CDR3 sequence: CATRWGLGYTF. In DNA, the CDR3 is TGTGCCACGCGGTGGGGGCTGGGCTACACCTTC. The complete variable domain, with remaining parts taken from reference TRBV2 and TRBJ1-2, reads EPEVTQTPSHQVTQMGQEVILRCVPISNHLYFYWYRQILGQKVEFLVSFYNNEISEKSEIFDDQFSVERPDGSNFTLKIRSTKLEDSAMYFCATRWGLGYTFGSGTRLTVV.

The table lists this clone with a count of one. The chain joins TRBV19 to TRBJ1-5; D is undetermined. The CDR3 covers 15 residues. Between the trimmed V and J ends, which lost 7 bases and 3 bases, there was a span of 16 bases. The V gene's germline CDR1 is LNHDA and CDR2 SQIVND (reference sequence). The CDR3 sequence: CASIPRGSINQPQHF. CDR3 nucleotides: TGTGCCAGTATCCCGAGAGGGAGTATCAATCAGCCCCAGCATTTT.

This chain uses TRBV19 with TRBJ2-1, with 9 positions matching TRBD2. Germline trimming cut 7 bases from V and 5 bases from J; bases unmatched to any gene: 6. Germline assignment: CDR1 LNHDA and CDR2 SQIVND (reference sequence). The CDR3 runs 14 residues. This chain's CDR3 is CASMGLAGNNEQFF. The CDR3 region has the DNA TGTGCCAGTATGGGCCTAGCGGGGAACAATGAGCAGTTCTTC.

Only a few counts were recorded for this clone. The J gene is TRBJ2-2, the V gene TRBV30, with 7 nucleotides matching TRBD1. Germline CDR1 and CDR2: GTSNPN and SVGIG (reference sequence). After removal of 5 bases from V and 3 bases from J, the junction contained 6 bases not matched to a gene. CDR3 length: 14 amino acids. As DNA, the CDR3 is TGTGCCTGGGAGGGACAGCTCGACACCGGGGAGCTGTTTTTT. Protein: CAWEGQLDTGELFF.

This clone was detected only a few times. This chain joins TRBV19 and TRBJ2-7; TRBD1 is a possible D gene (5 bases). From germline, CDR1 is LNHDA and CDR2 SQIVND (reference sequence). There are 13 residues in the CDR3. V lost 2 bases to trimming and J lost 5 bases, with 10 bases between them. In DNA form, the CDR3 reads TGTGCCAGTAGTATAAACAGGCTCGACGAGCAGTACTTC. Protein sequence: CASSINRLDEQYF.

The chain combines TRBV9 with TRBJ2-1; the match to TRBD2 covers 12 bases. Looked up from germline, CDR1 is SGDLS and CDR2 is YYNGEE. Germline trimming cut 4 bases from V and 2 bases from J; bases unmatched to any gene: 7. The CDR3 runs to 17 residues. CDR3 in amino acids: CASSFRLAGATYNEQFF. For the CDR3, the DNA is TGTGCCAGCAGCTTCCGACTAGCGGGGGCCACCTACAATGAGCAGTTCTTC.

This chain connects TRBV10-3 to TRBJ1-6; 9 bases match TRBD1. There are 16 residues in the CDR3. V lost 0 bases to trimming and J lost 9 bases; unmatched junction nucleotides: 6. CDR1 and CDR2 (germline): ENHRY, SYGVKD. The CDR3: CAISESRTGEGSPLHF. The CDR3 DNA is TGTGCCATCAGTGAGTCAAGGACAGGGGAAGGTTCACCCCTCCACTTT.